Shown below are 29 T cell receptor beta chains from a single sample sequenced in a study of T-cell memory formation after mild COVID-19 (dated by TCRdb to 2020 to 2023). Libraries were made using 5' RACE. Data came from an Illumina NovaSeq 6000. The raw public data were reprocessed by TCRdb itself: fastp quality trimming at Q25, MiXCR clonotype calling, in-frame beta chains only. Entries that share a CDR3 protein sequence are merged under the most common genes and DNA. For this sample the table gives hundreds of thousands of distinct CDR3 sequences, of which less than 25% were detected only once. Jointly, the top ten make up under 15% of the sample. The sequenced sample consisted of PBMCs or a T cell subset sorted from them (not recorded which). These receptors all stem from an adult woman who had mild COVID-19 (a few samples of this study predate the infection). The sample titles of this study are shuffled in the database, so cell type and time point are left out; the donor was told from shared clones.

Only a few counts were recorded for this clonotype. The genes are TRBV24-1 and TRBJ2-1; 14 bases map to TRBD2. CDR1 is KGHDR, CDR2 SFDVKD, per germline. The ends lost 3 bases at V and 9 bases at J; junction bases unmatched: 3. The CDR3 consists of 15 residues. The CDR3 loop is CATSDHGTSGSEQFF. The CDR3 DNA sequence: TGTGCCACCAGTGATCACGGGACTAGCGGGAGTGAGCAGTTCTTC.

The V gene is TRBV30, the J gene TRBJ1-1; D not certain. The ends were cut back, 4 bases at V and 0 bases at J, with 3 bases in the middle. Germline V gene lookup returns CDR1 GTSNPN and CDR2 SVGIG (reference sequence). The CDR3 runs to 11 residues. In nucleotides, the CDR3 is TGTGCCTGGAAGCTGAACACTGAAGCTTTCTTT. As protein: CAWKLNTEAFF.

Points on this clonotype: At one of its ends the junction is not consistent with the germline gene, which may arise from a read error. The chain links TRBV15 to TRBJ1-5; TRBD1 matches at 7 bases. Germline assignment: CDR1 LNHNV and CDR2 YYDKDF (reference sequence). The CDR3 is 14 amino acids. In nucleotides, the CDR3 is TGTGCCACTAGCATAGGGGGCACAGGTCAGCCCCAGCATTTT. It translates to CATSIGGTGQPQHF.

The chain carries TRBV11-1 and TRBJ1-4, with 8 bases aligning to TRBD1. Germline lookup yields CDR1 SGHAT and CDR2 FQDESV (reference sequence). This CDR3 has 14 residues. After removal of 4 bases from V and 8 bases from J, the junction contained 6 bases not matched to a gene. This CDR3 is CASSYDRGDEKLFF. The CDR3 region has the DNA TGTGCCAGCAGCTATGACAGGGGAGACGAAAAACTGTTTTTT.

This chain links TRBV6-5 with TRBJ1-2, with D maybe TRBD1 (6 bases). Germline CDR1 is MNHEY and CDR2 is SVGAGI. Deletions cut 2 bases from V and 0 bases from J, with 10 bases between. The CDR3 loop spans 15 amino acids. The DNA of the CDR3 is TGTGCCAGCAGTTACGGACAGCTAGCTAACTATGGCTACACCTTC. This codes for CASSYGQLANYGYTF.

This clonotype came up once. The J gene is TRBJ2-7, the V gene TRBV9, with no clear D. CDR3 length equals 13 residues. Germline-derived CDR1 and CDR2 are SGDLS and YYNGEE. V was shortened by 0 bases and J by 3 bases, with 7 bases between the two germline ends. Here the CDR3 reads CASSVGSDYEQYF. CDR3 coding DNA: TGTGCCAGCAGCGTAGGTTCAGACTACGAGCAGTACTTC.

This clonotype was seen a few times. The rearrangement joins TRBV30 to TRBJ1-1; D remains unclear. Germline V gives CDR1 GTSNPN, CDR2 SVGIG (reference sequence). Trimming took off 6 bases at V and 6 bases at J, with 20 bases between the two ends. This CDR3 spans 14 amino acids. The chain's CDR3 is CACGLGRLGSEAFF. The CDR3 bases are TGTGCCTGCGGCCTGGGGAGACTGGGGTCTGAAGCTTTCTTT.

This clonotype was found many times. The CDR3: CASSRARDPAYEQYF. The CDR3 coding sequence is TGTGCCAGCAGCCGAGCCAGGGACCCCGCCTACGAGCAGTACTTC. V and J are TRBV3-1 and TRBJ2-7; either TRBD1 or TRBD2 may fit D (5 bases each). V was pared by 4 bases and J by 2 bases, with 15 bases between. The CDR3 totals 15 residues. CDR1 is LGHDT, CDR2 YNNKEL, per germline (reference sequence).

The V gene is TRBV29-1, the J gene TRBJ2-7; TRBD2 matches 9 bases. With 6 bases clipped from V and 0 bases from J, the junction kept 3 bases outside the gene matches. CDR3 size: 13 residues. Per the germline V gene, CDR1 is SQVTM and CDR2 is ANQGSEA. The CDR3 is CSVGSGSSYEQYF. In DNA, the CDR3 is TGCAGCGTCGGTAGCGGGAGCTCCTACGAGCAGTACTTC.

In its sample, this clonotype was seen a few times. The DNA for the CDR3 is TGTGCCAGCACCCCACGTTATGAGGGTGTACAGCCCCAGCATTTT. As protein: CASTPRYEGVQPQHF. The J gene is TRBJ1-5, the V gene TRBV6-6; D ambiguous. V gave up 7 bases and J gave up 7 bases, with 20 bases separating them. The germline V gene has CDR1 MNHNY and CDR2 SVGAGI (reference sequence). The CDR3 covers 15 residues.

The sample holds a few counts of this clonotype. The V and J genes are TRBV24-1 and TRBJ2-1, with TRBD1 matching 9 bases. This CDR3 has 16 residues. V shed 2 bases, J shed 6 bases, and the junction held 7 bases outside the gene matches. Germline V CDR1 and CDR2: KGHDR, SFDVKD. The CDR3 nucleotides are TGTGCCACCAGTGATTCCGGACAGGGGCTGGGCAATGAGCAGTTCTTC. Protein product: CATSDSGQGLGNEQFF.

This clonotype was seen a handful of times. The chain uses TRBV15 and TRBJ2-3; possible D gene TRBD1, 6 bases. The CDR3 consists of 16 residues. V lost 0 bases, J lost 0 bases, and 10 bases lay in between. CDR1 and CDR2 from the germline V gene are LNHNV and YYDKDF (reference sequence). As DNA, the CDR3 is TGTGCCACCAGCAGAGATTTCGGGACAAGCACAGATACGCAGTATTTT. The encoded protein is CATSRDFGTSTDTQYF.

V gene TRBV4-1 combines with J gene TRBJ2-3; 7 nucleotides agree with TRBD1. The CDR3 is 15 residues long. Losses at the gene ends were 2 bases for V and 6 bases for J; bases not matched to a gene: 8. CDR1 and CDR2 (germline): MGHRA, YSYEKL. As DNA, the CDR3 is TGCGCCAGCAGCCAAAAAGACAGGGTGGGGGATACGCAGTATTTT. It encodes CASSQKDRVGDTQYF.

This clonotype was recorded a few times. The J gene is TRBJ2-7, the V gene TRBV19; TRBD2 is a possible D gene (6 bases). CDR3 length equals 13 residues. Germline-derived CDR1 and CDR2 are LNHDA and SQIVND (reference sequence). Trimming stripped 6 bases from V and 5 bases from J, with 14 bases between. The CDR3 sequence: CASSPFAGNEQYF. The CDR3 nucleotides read TGTGCCAGTAGCCCTTTTGCGGGGAACGAGCAGTACTTC. Full variable domain (missing parts from reference TRBV19 and TRBJ2-7): DGGITQSPKYLFRKEGQNVTLSCEQNLNHDAMYWYRQDPGQGLRLIYYSQIVNDFQKGDIAEGYSVSREKKESFPLTVTSAQKNPTAFYLCASSPFAGNEQYFGPGTRLTVT.

This clonotype was seen a few times. The chain employs TRBV6-5 and TRBJ2-7; D perhaps matches TRBD1 (7 bases). V dropped 4 bases and J dropped 3 bases, with 16 bases sitting between them. Germline-derived CDR1 and CDR2 are MNHEY and SVGAGI. This CDR3 spans 15 amino acids. The CDR3 DNA reads as TGTGCCAGCAGTTCGGTGGCAGGGGGGTACTACGAGCAGTACTTC. Translation: CASSSVAGGYYEQYF.

The rearrangement links TRBV5-4 to TRBJ2-7; weak D call: TRBD2 (6 bases). CDR3 length: 13 residues. Germline V lookup: CDR1 SGHNT, CDR2 YYREEE (reference sequence). Trimming pared 6 bases from V and 1 base from J, leaving 11 bases between. The CDR3, as DNA: TGTGCCAGCAATTTGGGGGGTTCCTACGAGCAGTACTTC. This encodes CASNLGGSYEQYF.

This rearrangement joins TRBV20-1 to TRBJ2-1; 8 nucleotides match TRBD2. Looked up from germline, CDR1 is DFQATT and CDR2 is SNEGSKA (reference sequence). The CDR3 is 16 amino acids. J gave up 3 bases and V 1 base, and 8 bases lay outside the gene matches. The CDR3 loop reads CSARGPGLVNYNEQFF. CDR3 DNA sequence: TGCAGTGCTAGAGGGCCGGGACTAGTGAACTACAATGAGCAGTTCTTC.

This clonotype was counted a few times. The chain is built from TRBV24-1 and TRBJ1-1, with D possibly TRBD1 on 6 matching bases. Germline V gives CDR1 KGHDR, CDR2 SFDVKD. Trimming took 6 bases from V and 8 from J, leaving 9 bases between them. There are 11 residues in the CDR3. The CDR3 spells CATSRGNEAFF. CDR3 coding DNA: TGTGCCACCAGTAGGGGGAACGAAGCTTTCTTT.

This chain joins TRBV7-9 and TRBJ2-7, with no clear D. V shed 0 bases and J shed 6 bases, with 15 bases lying between them. The germline CDR1 and CDR2 sequences are SEHNR and FQNEAQ (reference sequence). CDR3 length: 15 amino acids. The CDR3 loop reads CASSLARQSPSEQYF. The CDR3 DNA follows: TGTGCCAGCAGCTTAGCGCGTCAGTCCCCGAGCGAGCAGTACTTC.

This clonotype was detected a few times. The chain combines TRBV5-6 with TRBJ2-3, with D possibly TRBD1 on 6 matching bases. The germline CDR1 and CDR2 sequences are SGHDT and YYEEEE. With 4 bases removed from V and 4 bases from J, the gap between germline ends came to 10 bases. The CDR3 extends over 13 amino acids. DNA for the CDR3: TGTGCCAGCAGCGGCGGACAGCCAGATACGCAGTATTTT. Protein: CASSGGQPDTQYF.

This clonotype occurred a few times. The V gene is TRBV5-1, the J gene TRBJ2-5, with 8 bases fitting TRBD1. Per the germline V gene, CDR1 is SGHRS and CDR2 is YFSETQ. V shed 4 bases and J 1 base; nucleotides not matched to a gene: 6. This CDR3 has 15 amino acids. The CDR3: CASSTGQASQETQYF. The CDR3 DNA reads TGCGCCAGCAGCACGGGACAGGCCTCCCAAGAGACCCAGTACTTC.

The chain has TRBV27 and TRBJ2-7; maybe TRBD1 (5 bases). The CDR3 contains 13 residues. Trimming removed 5 bases from V and 3 bases from J, with 11 bases in between. The germline V gene encodes CDR1 MNHEY and CDR2 SMNVEV (reference sequence). The CDR3 loop reads CASSPPGRYEQYF. Written as DNA, the CDR3 is TGTGCCAGCAGTCCACCAGGGCGCTACGAGCAGTACTTC.

The rearrangement links TRBV7-9 to TRBJ1-4; 9 bases agree with TRBD1. Germline values: CDR1 SEHNR, CDR2 FQNEAQ (reference sequence). The CDR3 sequence is 14 residues long. Trimming at V came to 5 bases and at J to 8 bases, leaving 6 bases not matched to a gene. The CDR3 sequence: CASSPGQGHEKLFF. CDR3 DNA: TGTGCCAGCAGCCCGGGACAGGGTCACGAAAAACTGTTTTTT.

This clonotype was counted at least ten times. V gene TRBV7-6 combines with J gene TRBJ2-5; D gene unclear. Trimming removed 3 bases from V and 2 bases from J, with 13 bases in between. CDR3 size: 15 residues. Germline-derived CDR1 and CDR2 are SGHVS and FNYEAQ. The chain's CDR3 is CASSLKPPPQETQYF. The CDR3 DNA sequence: TGTGCCAGCAGCTTGAAACCGCCACCGCAAGAGACCCAGTACTTC.

This clonotype occurred a few times. Here the CDR3 reads CASSSLRTPYEQYF. CDR3 DNA sequence: TGCGCCAGCAGCTCTCTTCGGACACCTTACGAGCAGTACTTC. The chain couples TRBV5-1 to TRBJ2-7, with TRBD1 as a possible D gene (5 bases). Deletions cut 3 bases from V and 4 bases from J, with 14 bases between. Germline V gene data show CDR1 as SGHRS and CDR2 as YFSETQ. The CDR3 is 14 residues long.

The gene calls are TRBV30 and TRBJ2-7, with 10 positions matching TRBD2. The CDR3 has 17 amino acids. Germline values: CDR1 GTSNPN, CDR2 SVGIG (reference sequence). Trimming at V came to 2 bases and at J to 0 bases, leaving 10 bases not matched to a gene. CDR3 loop: CAWSYPGLAESSYEQYF. The CDR3 DNA reads as TGTGCCTGGAGTTACCCCGGACTAGCGGAGAGCTCCTACGAGCAGTACTTC.

V gene TRBV25-1 combines with J gene TRBJ2-5, with TRBD1 matching 12 bases. With V trimmed by 6 bases and J by 4 bases, 12 bases remained unmatched. Germline-derived CDR1 and CDR2 are MGHDK and SYGVNS. There are 17 residues in the CDR3. The chain's CDR3 is CASRPGTGGAGGETQYF. The CDR3, as DNA: TGTGCCAGCAGACCCGGGACAGGGGGCGCGGGGGGAGAGACCCAGTACTTC.

This clonotype occurred once. This rearrangement joins TRBV27 to TRBJ1-1; 10 bases map to TRBD1. CDR3 size: 15 residues. Germline assignment: CDR1 MNHEY and CDR2 SMNVEV (reference sequence). V lost 5 bases, J lost 7 bases, and 10 bases stayed unmatched. The CDR3 is CASSNTGTGAYEAFF. CDR3 coding DNA: TGTGCCAGCAGTAATACCGGGACAGGGGCCTATGAAGCTTTCTTT.

This clonotype was picked up a small number of times. This chain uses TRBV12-3 or TRBV12-4 with TRBJ1-1, with unresolved D. Trimming cost V 2 bases and J 6 bases, with 19 bases left between them. The CDR3 is made up of 16 amino acids. The CDR3 bases are TGTGCCAGCAGTTTATTGGCGGGAAAAGCTAACGCTGAAGCTTTCTTT. Protein product: CASSLLAGKANAEAFF.